This entry is about one T cell receptor beta chain. This specimen belongs to a study of blood T cell repertoires in COVID-19. Study-level background: The samples span acute and convalescent COVID-19 from the United States, Italy and Spain. The analysed material was cDNA or gDNA that came from T cells, B-cell-depleted T cells, or PBMCs.

Under the authors' procedure: Reference gene primer amplification yielded estimated nucleated cell counts. Measured with immunoSEQ multiplex PCR; TCRdb has only the in-frame clones, and not every one. V and J calls and clone size are copied from that table; D and trimming were computed from the DNA. The data show 45,000 or so clones, 86% seen once. Trimming took off 3 bases at V and 6 bases at J, with 14 bases between the two ends. Germline-derived CDR1 and CDR2 are SGHVS and FQNEAQ. There are 14 residues in the CDR3. The sequencing input was peripheral blood. V usage is TRBV7-8 and J usage is TRBJ1-1; D may be TRBD1 (6 bases). This sequence originates from a human donor in a cohort sampled during active COVID-19. CDR3 residues: CASSLANGGSEAFF. CDR3 DNA: TGTGCCAGCAGCTTGGCAAATGGGGGCTCTGAAGCTTTCTTT. Using reference TRBV7-8 and TRBJ1-1 for the parts outside the CDR3, the full variable domain is GAGVSQSPRYKVAKRGQDVALRCDPISGHVSLFWYQQALGQGPEFLTYFQNEAQLDKSGLPSDRFFAERPEGSVSTLKIQRTQQEDSAVYLCASSLANGGSEAFFGQGTRLTVV.